This T cell receptor (beta chain) was documented in a study of T cells in Graves' hyperthyroidism and ophthalmopathy (dated by TCRdb to the late 2010s). Regarding the complete study: Peripheral blood samples were taken at initial diagnosis, before any treatment was given. After sampling, hyperthyroidism patients received methimazole starting at 30 mg daily, and ophthalmopathy patients received high-dose intravenous methylprednisolone. Thyroid tissue and blood T-cell repertoires from roughly 6 Graves' hyperthyroidism patients were also compared in the study. According to the paper, TCR Vbeta CDR3 sequencing was carried out on around 140 peripheral blood samples, which came from 40 to 45 ophthalmopathy, under 80 hyperthyroidism and approximately 17 progressor patients. A discovery cohort of approximately 97 patients, roughly 45 with Graves' ophthalmopathy and 55 to 60 with stable Graves' hyperthyroidism, was used to find distinguishing TCR V-J signatures. Prospective prediction of ophthalmopathy was tested in an independent validation cohort of about 19 hyperthyroidism patients and 17 patients who later progressed to ophthalmopathy. The 75 to 100 discovery patients were divided at random into training and test sets in a 7:3 ratio.

Stable Graves' hyperthyroidism was defined as no progression to ophthalmopathy during 18 months of follow-up. Hyperthyroidism patients were newly diagnosed, had a disease duration of under 2 months, and were aged 18 to 65 years. The study excluded patients with uncontrolled infections, other autoimmune diseases, pregnancy or lactation. Diagnoses were based on clinical symptoms, serum thyroxine and TRAb, thyroid ultrasound and orbital computed tomography. PBMCs were isolated from 8 to 10 ml of fresh peripheral blood by Ficoll-Paque density gradient centrifugation. Total RNA was extracted using Trizol reagent, and RNA quality was assessed on an Agilent 2100 Bioanalyzer. Findings and caveats that apply to the study as a whole: Sample size was not statistically predetermined, and investigators were not blinded to group allocation. Blood samples also contained most of the expanded thyroid clonotypes (frequency above 0.001), which suggests that blood repertoires may reflect thyroid immune responses. A model built on a 13 V-J signature distinguished ophthalmopathy from stable hyperthyroidism, reaching 85% to 90% sensitivity and about 81% specificity in cross-validation and 80%/75% in testing. During validation, the model predicted progression to ophthalmopathy a median of approximately six months ahead of onset, with roughly 65% sensitivity and 72% to 85% specificity.

On this clonotype itself: Its antigen specificity is not known. The record has no base qualities; no much larger clone is one base away.

V trim: 1 base; J trim: 0 bases; unmatched bases: 13. The CDR3 spans 19 residues, from the cysteine through the phenylalanine. The read is trimmed to its CDR3 DNA, 57 bases read in frame from base 1. CDR1 is given as KGHSH and CDR2 as LQKENI, both from the germline V gene. The TCR beta CDR3 regions were amplified from the RNA transcripts. The TCR CDR3 was subjected to a first round of RT-PCR using the HTBI primer set and the Qiagen OneStep RT-PCR kit. Libraries were constructed in a second round of multiplex PCR, after which size selection and purification were carried out. The libraries were sequenced on an Illumina HiSeq2000 using paired-end 100 bp reads. The authors processed their data as follows. SOAPnuke was used to process the raw data, removing reads that contained adapters or uncalled bases, had a mean Phred below 15, or lacked an exact match to the constant primer or identifier. COPE v1.2.5 was used to merge high-quality paired reads, and clonotypes were defined as unique nucleotide sequences. MiTCR v1.1 was used to align clonotypes to the IMGT TRBV, TRBD and TRBJ reference segments. Only V-J combinations with frequency above 0.0001, covering about 99% of repertoires, were analysed. A TCS score was defined as the ratio between F50 (clonal expansion) and ExV (chaos), using BLOSUM62-based TCRdist between CDR3 peptides within each V-J. Welch's t-statistics and random forest reduced 514 V-J features to around 14, which were used in a naive Bayes classifier (R e1071). The public reads were reprocessed in TCRdb via fastp at Q25 and MiXCR, keeping in-frame beta chains. A single entry per CDR3 protein holds the most common genes and DNA from its merged rows. In this record, the V and J calls reflect TCRdb's handling and not the investigators' own analysis. In all, the sample holds fewer than 650,000 distinct CDR3 sequences, and 14% of those were seen once. About 14% of the sample lies in the top ten.

The chain is encoded by TRBV18 joined to TRBJ2-3; a stretch of 7 junction bases matches TRBD2. The specimen was blood. This receptor was identified in a woman aged 40 to 50 with Graves' hyperthyroidism. Read as DNA, the sequence is TGTGCCAGCTCACCACTTCCCGTCCTAGCGGAATCTAGCACAGATACGCAGTATTTT. It specifies CASSPLPVLAESSTDTQYF.